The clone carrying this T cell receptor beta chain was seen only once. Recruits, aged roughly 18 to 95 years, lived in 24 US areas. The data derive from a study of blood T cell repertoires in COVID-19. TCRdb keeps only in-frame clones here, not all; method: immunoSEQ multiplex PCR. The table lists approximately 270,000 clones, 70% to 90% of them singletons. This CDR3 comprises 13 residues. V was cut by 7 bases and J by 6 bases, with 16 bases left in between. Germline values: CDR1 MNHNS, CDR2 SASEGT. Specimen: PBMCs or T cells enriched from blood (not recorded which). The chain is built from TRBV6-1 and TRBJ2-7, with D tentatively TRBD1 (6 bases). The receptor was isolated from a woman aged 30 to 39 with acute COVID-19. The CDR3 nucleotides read TGTGCCAGCACAGTGGCAGGGGATGGCGAGCAGTACTTC. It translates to CASTVAGDGEQYF.